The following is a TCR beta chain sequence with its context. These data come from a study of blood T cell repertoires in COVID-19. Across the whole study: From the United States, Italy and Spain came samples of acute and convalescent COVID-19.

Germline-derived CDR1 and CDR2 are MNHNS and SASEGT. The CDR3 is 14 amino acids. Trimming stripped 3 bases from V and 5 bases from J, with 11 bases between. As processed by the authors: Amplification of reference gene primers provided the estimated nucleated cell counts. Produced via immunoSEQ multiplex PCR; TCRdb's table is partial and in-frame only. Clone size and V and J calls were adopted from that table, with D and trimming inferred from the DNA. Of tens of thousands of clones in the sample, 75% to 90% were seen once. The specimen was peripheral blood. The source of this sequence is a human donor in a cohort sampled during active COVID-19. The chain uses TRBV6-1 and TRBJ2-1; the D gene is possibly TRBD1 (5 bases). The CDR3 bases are TGTGCCAGCAGTGAGTCTGGACAACACAATGAGCAGTTCTTC. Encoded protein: CASSESGQHNEQFF.